This T cell receptor (beta chain) is drawn from a study of technical replicates of blood from a few donors. Data came from immunoSEQ multiplex PCR; TCRdb stores just in-frame clones and leaves some out. This table holds 55,000 to 75,000 clones, about 94% found once. The CDR3 has 16 residues. The germline V gene has CDR1 LGHNA and CDR2 YSLEER. The V end was cut by 3 bases, the J end by 6 bases, with 18 bases between. The clonotype comes from a human donor in good health. Some clones in this sample may be carry-over from other donors' samples. The sequencing sample was made of PBMCs. The V call is TRBV4-3, the J call TRBJ2-1, with D possibly matching TRBD1 (5 bases). The CDR3 DNA reads TGCGCCAGCAGCCAGGCAAGACAGAACACCTTCAATGAGCAGTTCTTC. Protein: CASSQARQNTFNEQFF.